This T cell receptor (beta chain) came from a study of beta chain features in type 1 diabetes. Study observations and caveats: Since sequencing was performed on cDNA, cells with high TCR expression could be over-represented. Patients with type 1 diabetes carried fewer insertions and had more deletions at their VDJ junctions.

Expressed TCRB transcripts got sequenced, as all isolated RNA was reverse transcribed. Here immunoSEQ multiplex PCR was the method, and the copy in TCRdb shows in-frame clones only, minus some. The top ten clones hold roughly 0.6% of a sample with more than 150,000 clones, 10% to 15% of them seen once. As to this clone: Its antigen is unknown. Other DNA sequences in this specimen translate into the identical CDR3.

CD4+ naive, central memory, regulatory and stem cell-like memory cells were sorted via CD45RO/CCR7/CD25/CD127/CD95/CD27. Purity exceeding 98% was reached by all sorted populations. CDR1 and CDR2 (germline): GTSNPN, SVGIG (reference sequence). There are 14 residues in the CDR3. Trimming cost V 2 bases and J 5 bases; bases outside gene matches: 4. Sequenced: central memory CD4+ T cells from blood. The TCR sequence derives from a young woman in good health. This rearrangement joins TRBV30 to TRBJ2-7, with 12 nucleotides matching TRBD1. The CDR3 here is CAWSPGQGAHEQYF. For the CDR3, the DNA is TGTGCCTGGAGTCCGGGACAGGGGGCTCACGAGCAGTACTTC.